The 3 T cell receptor beta chains below were found in one sample sequenced in a study of cytomegalovirus exposure and HLA in healthy donors. PCR was performed using 60 Vbeta and 13 Jbeta primers. Assay: immunoSEQ multiplex PCR; the TCRdb copy retains only in-frame clones and omits some. The repertoire holds some 200,000 clones, roughly 68% seen once, with around 2.6% in the top ten. The sample taken for sequencing was PBMCs. These receptor sequences come from a man between 40 and 49 years old in good health and CMV-seropositive.

This clone was counted once. The chain carries TRBV4-1 and TRBJ2-3; 9 bases map to TRBD2. The CDR3 runs to 17 residues. Losses at the gene ends were 3 bases for V and 1 base for J; bases not matched to a gene: 8. Germline assignment: CDR1 MGHRA and CDR2 YSYEKL. The CDR3 spells CASSQAAGGRGTDTQYF. In DNA form, the CDR3 reads TGCGCCAGCAGCCAGGCCGCGGGGGGGCGGGGCACAGATACGCAGTATTTT.

The chain has TRBV5-1 and TRBJ2-3, with 7 bases matching TRBD1. Trimming removed 1 base from V and 0 bases from J; junction bases left unmatched: 5. CDR1 is SGHRS and CDR2 is YFSETQ in the germline V gene. There are 16 residues in the CDR3. The CDR3 coding sequence is TGCGCCAGCAGCTTGCCCCGGGACAGTAGCACAGATACGCAGTATTTT. Encoded protein: CASSLPRDSSTDTQYF.

This clone was seen more than once but under ten times. The chain recombines TRBV6-1 with TRBJ2-6; weak D call: TRBD1 (5 bases). The length of the CDR3 is 15 residues. CDR1 and CDR2 from the germline V gene are MNHNS and SASEGT. Trimming left V 5 bases short and J 4 bases short, with 12 bases between. CDR3 in DNA: TGTGCCAGCAGTCCAGGGAAGTTGGGGGCCAACGTCCTGACTTTC. Its translation: CASSPGKLGANVLTF.